This TCR beta chain was sequenced for a study of T cell repertoires in cytomegalovirus infection (dated by TCRdb to about 2019). At the level of the whole study: Peptide stimulations targeted recently identified HLA-C-restricted CMV epitopes, whose presentation resists viral immunomodulation, together with well-studied HLA-B-restricted epitopes. Because public TCR beta signatures pointed to carriage of CMV infection together with the matching HLA type, the HLA type of each donor mattered for the analysis.

The sample's treatment or condition, from its label and the paper: in vitro stimulation with specific CMV peptide epitopes to enrich CMV-specific T cells. V lost 6 bases and J lost 3 bases, and the count of bases not matched to a germline gene is 8. Measured from the cysteine to the phenylalanine, the CDR3 is 15 residues long. Of all the DNA, just the CDR3 is kept, 45 bases in frame from base 1. As encoded in the germline V gene, CDR1 is WSHSY while CDR2 is SAAADI. Details on this clonotype: What this receptor recognizes is not known. There are no base qualities to consult, and no much larger clone falls within one base.

What the work shows at the level of the full study, not this receptor alone: In both this cohort and an independent roughly 330-donor cohort, the cumulative frequency of public TCR beta family members distinguished carriers of CMV infection plus the relevant HLA type. The ex vivo response was dominated by HLA-C-restricted CMV-specific TCR beta clonotypes, and the single most frequent clonotype in two of eight donors was supplied by these HLA-C-restricted clonotypes.

The sequencer was an Illumina HiSeq 1500. The public sequencing data were trimmed at Q25 with fastp and processed into clonotypes with MiXCR by TCRdb, which kept only in-frame beta chains. A single entry per CDR3 protein holds the most common genes and DNA from its merged rows. The sample profile shows hundreds of thousands of distinct CDR3 sequences; 40% to 50% of them were found once. The top ten clones comprise just under 45% of the sample. The chain is made from TRBV10-2 and TRBJ1-5, with 7 bases aligning to TRBD1. Source: cultured PBMCs, taken from culture after CMV antigen stimulation. The source is a human donor in good health (CMV status not recorded). Some clones in this sample may be carry-over from other donors' samples. The CDR3 corresponds to CASREGTEINQPQHF. The DNA sequence is given as TGCGCCAGCAGAGAAGGGACAGAGATCAATCAGCCCCAGCATTTT.